The present TCR beta chain was sequenced within a study of spatial heterogeneity in lung cancer. Study as a whole: The study observed each unique TCR and UMI combination more than ten times on average in raw reads.

Time point described: sample taken at primary tumor resection. Whole RNA, which was extracted from tumor, nontumor lung tissue or frozen PBMC, was sequenced without any cell sorting. The donor group consisted of roughly 70 patients who had untreated, early-stage non-small cell lung cancer. The CDR3 is made up of 15 amino acids. With V trimmed by 4 bases and J by 2 bases, 7 bases remained unmatched. Per the germline V gene, CDR1 is SGDLS and CDR2 is YYNGEE. Each molecule of TCR cDNA was tagged with one unique molecular identifier. One entry per CDR3 protein, called by TCRdb with MiXCR from the 5' RACE reads. The sample lists about 95,000 distinct CDR3 sequences; under 9% were seen once.

The sequenced sample was PBMCs, obtained at surgery. The genes are TRBV9 and TRBJ2-3; 7 nucleotides align to TRBD2. The receptor was derived from a male donor with early-stage non-small cell lung cancer. Written as DNA, the CDR3 is TGTGCCAGCAGCCGGGTAGCGGGCTACACAGATACGCAGTATTTT. It codes for CASSRVAGYTDTQYF.